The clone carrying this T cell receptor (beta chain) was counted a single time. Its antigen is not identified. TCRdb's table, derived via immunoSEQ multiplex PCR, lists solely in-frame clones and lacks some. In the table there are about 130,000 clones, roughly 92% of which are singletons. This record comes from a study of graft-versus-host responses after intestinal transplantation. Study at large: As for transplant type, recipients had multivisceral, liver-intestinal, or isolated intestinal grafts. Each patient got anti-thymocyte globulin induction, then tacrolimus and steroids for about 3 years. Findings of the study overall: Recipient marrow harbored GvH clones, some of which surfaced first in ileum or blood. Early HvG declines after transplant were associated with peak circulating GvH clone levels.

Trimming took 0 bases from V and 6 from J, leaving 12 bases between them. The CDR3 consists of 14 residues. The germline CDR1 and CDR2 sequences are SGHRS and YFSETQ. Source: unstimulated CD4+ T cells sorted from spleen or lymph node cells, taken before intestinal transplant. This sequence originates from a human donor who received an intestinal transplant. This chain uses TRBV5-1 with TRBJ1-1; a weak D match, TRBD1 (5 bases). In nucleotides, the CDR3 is TGCGCCAGCAGCTTGGCCCGCGGGACGGCTGAAGCTTTCTTT. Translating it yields CASSLARGTAEAFF.